This T cell receptor beta chain was identified in a study of T cell repertoires in cytomegalovirus infection. Overall study results and limits: The response measured ex vivo was dominated by TCR beta clonotypes (HLA-C-restricted and CMV-specific).

The CDR3 consists of 14 residues. V was pared by 1 base and J by 3 bases, with 3 bases of the junction left unmatched. Germline CDR1 LGHNA, CDR2 YNFKEQ. This clonotype was seen repeatedly, ten times or more. Its antigen is unidentified. MiXCR was run by TCRdb on the reads, yielding one entry per CDR3 protein. The data show some 180,000 distinct CDR3 sequences, with roughly a fifth seen just once and around 3.1% held by the top ten. The TCR was taken from a human donor in good health (CMV status not recorded). Some clones in this sample may be carry-over from other donors' samples. The chain has TRBV4-2 and TRBJ2-7, with TRBD1 identical over 7 bases. Sequenced: PBMCs. CDR3 in DNA: TGTGCCAGCAGCCAAGGACAGGGAGACTACGAGCAGTACTTC. Its translation is CASSQGQGDYEQYF.